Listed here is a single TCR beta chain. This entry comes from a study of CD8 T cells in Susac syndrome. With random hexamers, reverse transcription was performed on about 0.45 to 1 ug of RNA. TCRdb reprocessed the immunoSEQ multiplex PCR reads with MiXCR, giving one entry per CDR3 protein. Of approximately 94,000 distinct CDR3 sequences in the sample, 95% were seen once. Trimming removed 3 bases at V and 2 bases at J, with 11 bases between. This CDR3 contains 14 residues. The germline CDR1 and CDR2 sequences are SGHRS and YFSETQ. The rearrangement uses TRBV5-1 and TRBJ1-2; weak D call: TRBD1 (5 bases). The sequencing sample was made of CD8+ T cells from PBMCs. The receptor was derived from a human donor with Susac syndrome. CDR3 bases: TGCGCCAGCAGCTCCCCCGGGGGAAACTATGGCTACACCTTC. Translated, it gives CASSSPGGNYGYTF.